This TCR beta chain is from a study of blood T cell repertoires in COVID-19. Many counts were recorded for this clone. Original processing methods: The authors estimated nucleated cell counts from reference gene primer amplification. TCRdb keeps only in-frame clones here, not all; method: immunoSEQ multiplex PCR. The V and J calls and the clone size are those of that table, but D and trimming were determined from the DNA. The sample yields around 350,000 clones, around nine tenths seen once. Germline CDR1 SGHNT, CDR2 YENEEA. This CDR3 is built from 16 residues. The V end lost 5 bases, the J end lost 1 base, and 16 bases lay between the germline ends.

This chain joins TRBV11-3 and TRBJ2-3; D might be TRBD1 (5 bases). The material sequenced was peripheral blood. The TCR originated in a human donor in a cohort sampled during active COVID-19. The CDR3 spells CASSPGAFSRTDTQYF. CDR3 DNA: TGTGCCAGCAGCCCTGGGGCGTTTTCGCGCACAGATACGCAGTATTTT.